This is a list of T cell receptor beta chains from one sample in a study of glioma-infiltrating T cells. TCRdb recomputed calls from the multiplex PCR reads with MiXCR, one row per CDR3 protein. The profile shows approximately 90,000 distinct CDR3 sequences, around a quarter of them singletons. Sequenced material: glioma tissue, nonneoplastic brain tissue, or PBMCs (not recorded which). The receptors stem from a human donor with low-grade glioma or glioblastoma, undergoing nonglioma brain surgery, or in good health (not recorded which). Each CDR3 is given with its conserved first and last residue. Each record gives: CDR3 DNA, CDR3 protein, V gene, D gene, clone size, J gene. D genes are given only for firm matches. Clone size is stated in some rows and not others, as once, few, many or a class when expanded.

CDR3nt: TGTGCCAGCAGTCCCCGGACCCACCATGAGCAGTTCTTC
CDR3aa: CASSPRTHHEQFF
v_gene: TRBV12-3/TRBV12-4
d_gene: .
abundance: .
j_gene: TRBJ2-1

CDR3nt: TGCAGTGCTAAGCGGACAGGGTGTGCCGAAAAAGTGTTTTTT
CDR3aa: CSAKRTGCAEKVFF
v_gene: TRBV20-1
d_gene: TRBD1
abundance: .
j_gene: TRBJ1-4

CDR3nt: TGTGCCAGCAACGAGGATGGGGTTTACGAGCAGTACTTC
CDR3aa: CASNEDGVYEQYF
v_gene: TRBV2
d_gene: .
abundance: many
j_gene: TRBJ2-7

CDR3nt: TGCAGTGCTATGTCGCAGGGCAGCTCCTACGAGCAGTACTTC
CDR3aa: CSAMSQGSSYEQYF
v_gene: TRBV20-1
d_gene: .
abundance: many
j_gene: TRBJ2-7

CDR3nt: TGCAGTGCTACCGACCCTAGCGGGAGAGGAAATGAGCAGTTCTTC
CDR3aa: CSATDPSGRGNEQFF
v_gene: TRBV20-1
d_gene: TRBD2
abundance: many
j_gene: TRBJ2-1

CDR3nt: TGTGCCAGCAGTGAGCCTAGCGGGGGGGCCGCCGGGGAGCTGTTTTTT
CDR3aa: CASSEPSGGAAGELFF
v_gene: TRBV2
d_gene: TRBD2
abundance: .
j_gene: TRBJ2-2

CDR3nt: TGTGCCAGCAGCTTAGTATGGTCTTACGAGCAGTACTTC
CDR3aa: CASSLVWSYEQYF
v_gene: TRBV7-9
d_gene: .
abundance: many
j_gene: TRBJ2-7

CDR3nt: TGTGCCAGCAGCCAAGCTGGGACCCCCGTGGCCCAGTACTTC
CDR3aa: CASSQAGTPVAQYF
v_gene: TRBV12-3/TRBV12-4
d_gene: .
abundance: .
j_gene: TRBJ2-5

CDR3nt: TGTGCCAGCAGCCCCAGACAGGGGGGTAACAATGAGCAGTTCTTC
CDR3aa: CASSPRQGGNNEQFF
v_gene: TRBV12-3/TRBV12-4
d_gene: TRBD1
abundance: many
j_gene: TRBJ2-1

CDR3nt: TGCGCCAGCAGTCCGGACCCCAATCAGCCCCAGCATTTT
CDR3aa: CASSPDPNQPQHF
v_gene: TRBV5-1
d_gene: .
abundance: many
j_gene: TRBJ1-5

CDR3nt: TGTGCCAGCAGTGAAGGAGGCGGGGGCCGACCGAACACTGAAGCTTTCTTT
CDR3aa: CASSEGGGGRPNTEAFF
v_gene: TRBV6-1
d_gene: .
abundance: many
j_gene: TRBJ1-1

CDR3nt: TGTGCCAGCAGTTCTCAGGGAAACTATAATTCACCCCTCCACTTT
CDR3aa: CASSSQGNYNSPLHF
v_gene: TRBV12-3/TRBV12-4
d_gene: .
abundance: .
j_gene: TRBJ1-6

CDR3nt: TGTGCCAGCAGTTTTTCGGCAGATTTCTCGAACACCGGGGAGCTGTTTTTT
CDR3aa: CASSFSADFSNTGELFF
v_gene: TRBV28
d_gene: .
abundance: few
j_gene: TRBJ2-2

CDR3nt: TGTGCCAGCAGCCGTACTGCAGGGACAGGACAGCCCCAGCATTTT
CDR3aa: CASSRTAGTGQPQHF
v_gene: TRBV12-3/TRBV12-4
d_gene: TRBD1
abundance: many
j_gene: TRBJ1-5

CDR3nt: TGTGCCAGCTCACCAGTGGAGGGTTGGCAGCCCCAGCATTTT
CDR3aa: CASSPVEGWQPQHF
v_gene: TRBV18
d_gene: .
abundance: many
j_gene: TRBJ1-5

CDR3nt: TGTGCCACAAGTCCCGACAGAAACCTCTACGAGCAGTACTTC
CDR3aa: CATSPDRNLYEQYF
v_gene: TRBV27
d_gene: .
abundance: many
j_gene: TRBJ2-7

CDR3nt: TGTGCCAGCAGTTTTAACAGGGGGAGCACTGAAGCTTTCTTT
CDR3aa: CASSFNRGSTEAFF
v_gene: TRBV27
d_gene: TRBD1
abundance: many
j_gene: TRBJ1-1

CDR3nt: TGTGCCATCAGTTCAGGGGGCTGGGAGCAGTTCTTC
CDR3aa: CAISSGGWEQFF
v_gene: TRBV10-3
d_gene: TRBD1
abundance: .
j_gene: TRBJ2-1

CDR3nt: TGTGCCAGTAGTCTGACCGGGACAGGGATTTACGAGCAGTACTTC
CDR3aa: CASSLTGTGIYEQYF
v_gene: TRBV19
d_gene: TRBD1
abundance: .
j_gene: TRBJ2-7

CDR3nt: TGCAGTGCCTTCCCCGGGACAGGGGGAGGAGAGACCCAGTACTTC
CDR3aa: CSAFPGTGGGETQYF
v_gene: TRBV20-1
d_gene: TRBD1
abundance: many
j_gene: TRBJ2-5

CDR3nt: TGTGCCAGCTCACTGACCGGGACAGGGGGAGGGGAGCAGTACTTC
CDR3aa: CASSLTGTGGGEQYF
v_gene: TRBV18
d_gene: TRBD1
abundance: .
j_gene: TRBJ2-7

CDR3nt: TGCAGTGCTAGAGAGGGGGCTCCCTACGAGCAGTACTTC
CDR3aa: CSAREGAPYEQYF
v_gene: TRBV20-1
d_gene: .
abundance: many
j_gene: TRBJ2-7

CDR3nt: TGTGCCAGCAGTGCGACGGGGTACGGTGAAGCTTTCTTT
CDR3aa: CASSATGYGEAFF
v_gene: TRBV6-4
d_gene: .
abundance: .
j_gene: TRBJ1-1

CDR3nt: TGTGCCAGTATTGGACTAGCGGGACCCACAGATACGCAGTATTTT
CDR3aa: CASIGLAGPTDTQYF
v_gene: TRBV19
d_gene: TRBD2
abundance: .
j_gene: TRBJ2-3

CDR3nt: TGTGCCAGCAGCTTAACCACAACTAATGAAAAACTGTTTTTT
CDR3aa: CASSLTTTNEKLFF
v_gene: TRBV2
d_gene: .
abundance: many
j_gene: TRBJ1-4

CDR3nt: TGTGCCAGCTCCCTCGGGGCAGGGAACACTGAAGCTTTCTTT
CDR3aa: CASSLGAGNTEAFF
v_gene: TRBV12-3/TRBV12-4
d_gene: .
abundance: many
j_gene: TRBJ1-1

CDR3nt: TGTGCCAGCAGTAGAAGGGGAGGCACAGATACGCAGTATTTT
CDR3aa: CASSRRGGTDTQYF
v_gene: TRBV12-3/TRBV12-4
d_gene: .
abundance: many
j_gene: TRBJ2-3

CDR3nt: TGTGCCAGCAGCCAAGAAGCTACAGATACGCAGTATTTT
CDR3aa: CASSQEATDTQYF
v_gene: TRBV3-1
d_gene: .
abundance: many
j_gene: TRBJ2-3

CDR3nt: TGTGCCAGCAGTGGGACAGGGACGAATACGCAGTATTTT
CDR3aa: CASSGTGTNTQYF
v_gene: TRBV6-4
d_gene: TRBD1
abundance: many
j_gene: TRBJ2-3

CDR3nt: TGTGCCAGCGGGACAACCTATGGCTACACCTTC
CDR3aa: CASGTTYGYTF
v_gene: TRBV2
d_gene: .
abundance: many
j_gene: TRBJ1-2